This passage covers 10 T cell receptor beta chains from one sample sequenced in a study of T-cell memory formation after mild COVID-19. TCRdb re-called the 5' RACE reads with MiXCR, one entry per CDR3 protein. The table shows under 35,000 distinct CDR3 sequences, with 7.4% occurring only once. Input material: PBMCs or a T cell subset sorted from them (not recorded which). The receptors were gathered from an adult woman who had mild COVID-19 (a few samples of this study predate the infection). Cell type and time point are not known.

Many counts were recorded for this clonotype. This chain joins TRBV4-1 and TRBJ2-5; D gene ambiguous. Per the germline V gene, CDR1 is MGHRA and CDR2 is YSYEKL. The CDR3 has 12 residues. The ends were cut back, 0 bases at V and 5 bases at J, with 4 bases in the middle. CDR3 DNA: TGCGCCAGCAGCCAAGAGCGGGAGACCCAGTACTTC. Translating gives CASSQERETQYF.

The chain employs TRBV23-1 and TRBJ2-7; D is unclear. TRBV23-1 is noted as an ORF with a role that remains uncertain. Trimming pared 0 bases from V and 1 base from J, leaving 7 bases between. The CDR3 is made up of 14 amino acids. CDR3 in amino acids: CASSQSHRSYEQYV. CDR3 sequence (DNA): TGCGCCAGCAGTCAATCGCACAGATCCTACGAGCAGTACGTC.

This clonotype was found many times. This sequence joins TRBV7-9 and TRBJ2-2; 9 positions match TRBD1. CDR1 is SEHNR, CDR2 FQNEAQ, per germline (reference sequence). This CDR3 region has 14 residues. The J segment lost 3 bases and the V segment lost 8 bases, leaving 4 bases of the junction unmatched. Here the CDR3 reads CASQRQGDTGELFF. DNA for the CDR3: TGTGCCAGCCAAAGACAGGGGGACACCGGGGAGCTGTTTTTT.

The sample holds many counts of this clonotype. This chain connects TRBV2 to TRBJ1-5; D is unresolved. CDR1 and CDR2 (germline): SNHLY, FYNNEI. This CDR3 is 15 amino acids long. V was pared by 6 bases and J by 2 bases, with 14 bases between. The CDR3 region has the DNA TGTGCCAGCAGCCCCCTGGGATCGGGCAATCAGCCCCAGCATTTT. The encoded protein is CASSPLGSGNQPQHF.

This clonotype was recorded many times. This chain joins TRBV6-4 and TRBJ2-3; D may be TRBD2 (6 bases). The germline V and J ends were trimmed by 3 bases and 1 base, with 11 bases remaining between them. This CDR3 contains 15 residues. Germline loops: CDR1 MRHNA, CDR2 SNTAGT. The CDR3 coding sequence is TGTGCCAGCAGTGAGGGGGGATTGGGCACAGATACGCAGTATTTT. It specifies CASSEGGLGTDTQYF.

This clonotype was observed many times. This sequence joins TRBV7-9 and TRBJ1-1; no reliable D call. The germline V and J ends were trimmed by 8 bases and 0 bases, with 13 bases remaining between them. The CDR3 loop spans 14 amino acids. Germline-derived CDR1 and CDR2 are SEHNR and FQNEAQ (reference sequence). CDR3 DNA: TGTGCCAGCGTACGGGGATCGGTGAACACTGAAGCTTTCTTT. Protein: CASVRGSVNTEAFF.

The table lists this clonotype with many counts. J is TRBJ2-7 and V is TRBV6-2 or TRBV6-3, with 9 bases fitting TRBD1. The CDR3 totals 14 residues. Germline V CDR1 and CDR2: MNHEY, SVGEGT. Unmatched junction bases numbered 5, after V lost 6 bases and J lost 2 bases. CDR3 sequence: CASSITGGPYEQYF. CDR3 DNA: TGTGCCAGCAGCATCACAGGGGGCCCCTACGAGCAGTACTTC.

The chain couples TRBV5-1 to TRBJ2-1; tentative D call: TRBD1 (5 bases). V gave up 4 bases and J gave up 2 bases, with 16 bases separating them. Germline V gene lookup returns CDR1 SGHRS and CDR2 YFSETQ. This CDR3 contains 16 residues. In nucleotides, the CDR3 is TGCGCCAGCAGCCTTCCATCCCCAGGGACCTACAATGAGCAGTTCTTC. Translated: CASSLPSPGTYNEQFF.

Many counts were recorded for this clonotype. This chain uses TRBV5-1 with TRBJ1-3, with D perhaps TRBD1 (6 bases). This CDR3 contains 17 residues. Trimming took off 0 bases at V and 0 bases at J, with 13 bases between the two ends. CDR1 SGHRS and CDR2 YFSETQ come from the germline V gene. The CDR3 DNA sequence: TGCGCCAGCAGCTTGGGAGACAGGACTCACTCTGGAAACACCATATATTTT. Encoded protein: CASSLGDRTHSGNTIYF.

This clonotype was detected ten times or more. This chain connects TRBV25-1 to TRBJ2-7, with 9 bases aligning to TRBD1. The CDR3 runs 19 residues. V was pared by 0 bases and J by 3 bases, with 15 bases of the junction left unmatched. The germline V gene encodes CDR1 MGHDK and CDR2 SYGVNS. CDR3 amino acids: CASSEYLDRGPLSGYEQYF. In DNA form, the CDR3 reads TGTGCCAGCAGTGAATACCTGGACAGGGGCCCCCTCAGTGGCTACGAGCAGTACTTC.